This T cell receptor beta chain was found in a study of T-cell reconstitution after alpha-beta-depleted transplantation in children. For TCRbeta, the library was prepared with unique molecular identifiers. TCRdb reanalysed the PCR reads using MiXCR and keeps one entry per CDR3 protein. The table includes around 380,000 distinct CDR3 sequences, approximately 10% detected once. This clonotype was seen ten or more times. Sequencing was performed on PBMCs from the stem cell graft donor, taken from the stem cell graft. This clonotype originated in a human donor who donated a stem cell graft to a child with acute myeloid leukemia.

This CDR3 reads CASSPRKGAYEQYF. For the CDR3, the DNA is TGTGCCAGCAGTCCGAGGAAAGGGGCTTACGAGCAGTACTTC. The chain employs TRBV5-4 and TRBJ2-7, with D possibly being TRBD1 (5 bases). Germline-derived CDR1 and CDR2 are SGHNT and YYREEE (reference sequence). Trimming cost V 5 bases and J 4 bases, with 16 bases left between them. The CDR3 consists of 14 residues.